Reported below is one T cell receptor beta chain. Its antigen is currently unknown. Assay: immunoSEQ multiplex PCR; the TCRdb copy retains only in-frame clones and omits some. The sample carries about 10,000 clones, about 82% recorded once. This sample is part of a study of follicular helper T cells after annual influenza vaccination. Stated time point: 2015-2016 season, 7 days after influenza vaccination. Sorted cTfh were non-naive CD4+CXCR5+PD-1+, either ICOS+CD38+ or ICOS-CD38-. V was trimmed by 2 bases and J by 0 bases, leaving 6 bases between them. The CDR3 totals 14 residues. Germline CDR1 SGDLS, CDR2 YYNGEE. Points from the study as a whole: Only about 8.5-21% of analyzed cells yielded productive TCRB sequences.

The specimen comprised CXCR5+ CD38- circulating T follicular helper cells from blood, sampled 7 days after influenza vaccination. The subset is: circulating Tfh, non-naive CD4+CXCR5+PD-1+ (ICOS+CD38+ or ICOS-CD38-). This clonotype originated in an adult who received the influenza vaccine. This sequence joins TRBV9 and TRBJ2-1, with no clear D. The CDR3 loop is CASSVGLSYNEQFF. The CDR3 coding sequence is TGTGCCAGCAGCGTTGGGCTCTCCTACAATGAGCAGTTCTTC.